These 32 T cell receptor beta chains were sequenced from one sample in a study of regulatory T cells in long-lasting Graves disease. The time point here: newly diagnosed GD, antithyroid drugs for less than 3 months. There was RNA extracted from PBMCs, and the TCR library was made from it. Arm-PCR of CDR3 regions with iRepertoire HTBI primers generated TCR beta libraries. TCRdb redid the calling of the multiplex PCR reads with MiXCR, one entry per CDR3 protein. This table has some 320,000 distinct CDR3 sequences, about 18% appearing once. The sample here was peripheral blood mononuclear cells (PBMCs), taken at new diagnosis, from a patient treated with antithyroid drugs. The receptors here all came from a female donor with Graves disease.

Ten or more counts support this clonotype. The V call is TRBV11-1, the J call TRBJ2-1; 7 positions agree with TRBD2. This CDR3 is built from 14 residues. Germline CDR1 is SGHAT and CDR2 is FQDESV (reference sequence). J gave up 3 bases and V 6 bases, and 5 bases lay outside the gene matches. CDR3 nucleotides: TGTGCCAGCAGTGACACGGGAGGCTACAATGAGCAGTTCTTC. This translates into CASSDTGGYNEQFF.

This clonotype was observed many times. This chain's CDR3 is CATSENRDTSYEQYF. The CDR3, as DNA: TGTGCCACCAGTGAGAACCGGGACACCTCCTACGAGCAGTACTTC. The genes are TRBV24-1 and TRBJ2-7; the D gene is possibly TRBD1 (6 bases). This CDR3 has 15 residues. CDR1 is KGHDR and CDR2 is SFDVKD in the germline V gene. V shed 4 bases and J shed 0 bases, with 12 bases lying between them.

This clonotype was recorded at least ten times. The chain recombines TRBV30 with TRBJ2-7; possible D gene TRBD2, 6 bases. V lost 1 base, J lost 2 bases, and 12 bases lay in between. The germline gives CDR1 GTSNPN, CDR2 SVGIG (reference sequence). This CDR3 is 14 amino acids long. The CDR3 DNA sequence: TGTGCCTGGAGTGGGGGGGAAGAAGCCTACGAGCAGTACTTC. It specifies CAWSGGEEAYEQYF. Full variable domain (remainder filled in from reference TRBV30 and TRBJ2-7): SQTIHQWPATLVQPVGSPLSLECTVEGTSNPNLYWYRQAAGRGLQLLFYSVGIGQISSEVPQNLSASRPQDRQFILSSKKLLLSDSGFYLCAWSGGEEAYEQYFGPGTRLTVT.

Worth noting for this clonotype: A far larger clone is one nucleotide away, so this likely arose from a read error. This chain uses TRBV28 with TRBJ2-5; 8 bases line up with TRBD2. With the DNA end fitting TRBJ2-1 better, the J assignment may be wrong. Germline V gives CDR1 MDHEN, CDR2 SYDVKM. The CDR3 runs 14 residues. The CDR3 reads CAGSSPGRAREQFF. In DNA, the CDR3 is TGTGCCGGCAGTTCTCCCGGGAGGGCCAGGGAGCAGTTCTTC.

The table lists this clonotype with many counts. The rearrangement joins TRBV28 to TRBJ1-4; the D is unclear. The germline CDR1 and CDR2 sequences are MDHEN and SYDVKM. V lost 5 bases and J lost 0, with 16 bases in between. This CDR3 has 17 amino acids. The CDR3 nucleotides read TGTGCCAGCAGTCCCCCCTTAGGGTGGGCAACTAATGAAAAACTGTTTTTT. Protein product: CASSPPLGWATNEKLFF.

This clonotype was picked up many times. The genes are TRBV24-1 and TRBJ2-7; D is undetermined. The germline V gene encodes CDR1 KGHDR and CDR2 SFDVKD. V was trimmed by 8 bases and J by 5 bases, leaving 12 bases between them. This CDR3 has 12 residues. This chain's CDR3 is CATKKPAHEQYF. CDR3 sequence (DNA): TGTGCCACCAAGAAACCCGCTCACGAGCAGTACTTC.

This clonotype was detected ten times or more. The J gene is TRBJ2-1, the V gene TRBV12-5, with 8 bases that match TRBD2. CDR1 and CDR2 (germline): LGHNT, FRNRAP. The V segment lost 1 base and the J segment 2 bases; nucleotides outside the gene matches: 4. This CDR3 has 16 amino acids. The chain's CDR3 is CASGLGSGGTYNEQFF. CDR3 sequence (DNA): TGTGCTAGTGGTTTGGGGAGCGGGGGAACCTACAATGAGCAGTTCTTC.

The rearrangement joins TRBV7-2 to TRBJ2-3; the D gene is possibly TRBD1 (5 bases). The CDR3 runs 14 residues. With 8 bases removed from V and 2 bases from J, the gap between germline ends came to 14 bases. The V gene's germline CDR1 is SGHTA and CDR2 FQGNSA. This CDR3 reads CASLRVPNTDTQYF. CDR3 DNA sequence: TGTGCCAGCCTCAGGGTCCCTAACACAGATACGCAGTATTTT. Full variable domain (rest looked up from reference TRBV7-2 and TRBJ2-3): GAGVSQSPSNKVTEKGKDVELRCDPISGHTALYWYRQSLGQGLEFLIYFQGNSAPDKSGLPSDRFSAERTGGSVSTLTIQRTQQEDSAVYLCASLRVPNTDTQYFGPGTRLTVL.

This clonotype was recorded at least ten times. CDR3 in DNA: TGCAGTGCTAGCCGACTAGCGGGGGTCTCCTACAATGAGCAGTTCTTC. It codes for CSASRLAGVSYNEQFF. The J gene is TRBJ2-1, the V gene TRBV20-1, with 12 positions matching TRBD2. CDR3 length: 16 residues. Germline loops: CDR1 DFQATT, CDR2 SNEGSKA (reference sequence). The V segment lost 3 bases and the J segment 0 bases; nucleotides outside the gene matches: 3.

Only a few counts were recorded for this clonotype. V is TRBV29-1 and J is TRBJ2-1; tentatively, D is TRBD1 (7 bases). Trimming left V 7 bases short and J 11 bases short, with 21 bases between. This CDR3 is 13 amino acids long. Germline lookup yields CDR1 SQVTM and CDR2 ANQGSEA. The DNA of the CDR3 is TGCAGCGACCGCTCAGGGGGAGGCAACCAGCAGTTCTTC. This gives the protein CSDRSGGGNQQFF.

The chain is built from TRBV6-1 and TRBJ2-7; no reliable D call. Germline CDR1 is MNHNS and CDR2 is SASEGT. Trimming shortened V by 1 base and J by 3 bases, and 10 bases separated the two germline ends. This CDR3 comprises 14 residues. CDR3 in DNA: TGTGCCAGCAGTGAAGGGACGCAAGGCTACGAGCAGTACTTC. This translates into CASSEGTQGYEQYF.

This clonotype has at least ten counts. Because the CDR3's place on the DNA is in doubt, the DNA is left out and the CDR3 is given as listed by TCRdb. The CDR3 spells CASSLDKAVGYTQYF. V and J are TRBV12-3 or TRBV12-4 and TRBJ2-3; the table calls TRBD1, which could not be checked here. 15 amino acids form the CDR3, both terminal residues included.

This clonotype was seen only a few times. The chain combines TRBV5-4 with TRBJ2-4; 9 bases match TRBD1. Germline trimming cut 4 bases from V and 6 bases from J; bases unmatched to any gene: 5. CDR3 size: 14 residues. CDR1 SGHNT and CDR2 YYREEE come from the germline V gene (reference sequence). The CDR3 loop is CASSMGQGRNIQYF. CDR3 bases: TGTGCCAGCAGCATGGGACAGGGCAGAAACATTCAGTACTTC.

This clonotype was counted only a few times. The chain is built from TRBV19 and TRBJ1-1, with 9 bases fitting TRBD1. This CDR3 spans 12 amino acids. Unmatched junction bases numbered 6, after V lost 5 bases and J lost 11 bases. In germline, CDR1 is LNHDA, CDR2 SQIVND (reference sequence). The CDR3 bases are TGTGCCAGTAGTCTCCGGGACAGGGTGGCTTTCTTT. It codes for CASSLRDRVAFF.

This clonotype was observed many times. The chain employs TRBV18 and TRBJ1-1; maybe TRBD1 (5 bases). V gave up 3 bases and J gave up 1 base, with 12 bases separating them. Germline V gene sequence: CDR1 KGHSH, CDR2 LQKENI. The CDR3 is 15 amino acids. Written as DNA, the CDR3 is TGTGCCAGCTCACCGAGGGGAAAGGGGAACACTGAAGCTTTCTTT. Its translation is CASSPRGKGNTEAFF.

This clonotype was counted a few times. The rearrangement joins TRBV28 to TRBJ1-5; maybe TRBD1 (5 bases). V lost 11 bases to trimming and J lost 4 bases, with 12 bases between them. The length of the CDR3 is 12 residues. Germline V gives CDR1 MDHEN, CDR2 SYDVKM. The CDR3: CAGGRDNQPQHF. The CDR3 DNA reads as TGTGCCGGGGGGAGGGATAATCAGCCCCAGCATTTT.

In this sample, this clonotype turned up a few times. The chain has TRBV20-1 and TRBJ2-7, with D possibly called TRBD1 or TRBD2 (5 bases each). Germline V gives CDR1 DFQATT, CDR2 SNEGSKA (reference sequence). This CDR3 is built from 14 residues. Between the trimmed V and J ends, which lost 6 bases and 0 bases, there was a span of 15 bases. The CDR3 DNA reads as TGCAGTGCAGACTCGGGACGGAGCTCCTACGAGCAGTACTTC. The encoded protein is CSADSGRSSYEQYF.

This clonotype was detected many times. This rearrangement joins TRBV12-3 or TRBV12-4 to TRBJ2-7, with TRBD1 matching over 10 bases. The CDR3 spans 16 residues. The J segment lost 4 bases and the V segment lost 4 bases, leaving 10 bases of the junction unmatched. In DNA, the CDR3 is TGTGCCAGCAGTTATAATTTGAGACAGGGGGCTTACGAGCAGTACTTC. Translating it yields CASSYNLRQGAYEQYF.

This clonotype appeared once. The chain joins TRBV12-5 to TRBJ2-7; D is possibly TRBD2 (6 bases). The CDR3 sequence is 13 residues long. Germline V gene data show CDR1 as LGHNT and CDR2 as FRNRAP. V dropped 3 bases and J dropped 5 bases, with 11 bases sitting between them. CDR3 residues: CASGFLAPHEQYF. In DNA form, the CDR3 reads TGTGCTAGTGGTTTCCTAGCGCCCCACGAGCAGTACTTC.

The CDR3 reads CASSRSGGYEQYF. The CDR3 DNA sequence: TGTGCCAGCAGCCGGTCTGGGGGCTACGAGCAGTACTTC. The V call is TRBV11-3, the J call TRBJ2-7; either TRBD1 or TRBD2 may supply D (5 bases each). The CDR3 loop spans 13 amino acids. Germline CDR1 SGHNT, CDR2 YENEEA. V was trimmed by 5 bases and J by 3 bases, leaving 11 bases between them.

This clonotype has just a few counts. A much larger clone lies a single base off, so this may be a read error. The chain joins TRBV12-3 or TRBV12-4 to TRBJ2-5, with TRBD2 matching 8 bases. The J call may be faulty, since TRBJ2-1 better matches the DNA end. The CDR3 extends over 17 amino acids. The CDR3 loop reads CAGSLFGGGGSANEQFF. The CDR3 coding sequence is TGTGCCGGCAGTTTATTCGGGGGGGGAGGTAGTGCCAATGAGCAGTTCTTC.

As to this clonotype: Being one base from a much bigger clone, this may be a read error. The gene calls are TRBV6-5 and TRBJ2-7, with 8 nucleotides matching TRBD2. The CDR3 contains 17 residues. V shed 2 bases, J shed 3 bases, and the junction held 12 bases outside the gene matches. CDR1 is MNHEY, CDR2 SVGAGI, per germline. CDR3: CASSYQRSIAGLYEQYF. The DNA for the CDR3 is TGTGCCAGCAGTTACCAAAGGTCGATAGCGGGGCTCTACGAGCAGTACTTC.

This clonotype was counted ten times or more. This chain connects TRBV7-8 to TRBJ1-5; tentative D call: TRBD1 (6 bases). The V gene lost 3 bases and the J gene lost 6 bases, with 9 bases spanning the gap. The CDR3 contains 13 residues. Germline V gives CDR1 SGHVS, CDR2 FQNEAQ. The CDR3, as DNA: TGTGCCAGCAGCTTCCAGGGGACTCAGCCCCAGCATTTT. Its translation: CASSFQGTQPQHF.

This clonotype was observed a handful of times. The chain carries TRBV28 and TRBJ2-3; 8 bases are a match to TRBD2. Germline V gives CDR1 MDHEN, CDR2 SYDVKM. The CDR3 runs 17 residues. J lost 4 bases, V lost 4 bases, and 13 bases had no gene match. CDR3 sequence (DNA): TGTGCCAGCAGTTCGCGACGGGAGGGCCCTTCGTCAGATACGCAGTATTTT. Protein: CASSSRREGPSSDTQYF.

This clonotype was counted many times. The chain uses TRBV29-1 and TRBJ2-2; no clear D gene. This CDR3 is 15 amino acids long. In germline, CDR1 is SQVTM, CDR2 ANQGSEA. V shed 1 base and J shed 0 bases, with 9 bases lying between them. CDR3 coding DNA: TGCAGCGTTGAAGGGCTGTCGACGAACACCGGGGAGCTGTTTTTT. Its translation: CSVEGLSTNTGELFF.

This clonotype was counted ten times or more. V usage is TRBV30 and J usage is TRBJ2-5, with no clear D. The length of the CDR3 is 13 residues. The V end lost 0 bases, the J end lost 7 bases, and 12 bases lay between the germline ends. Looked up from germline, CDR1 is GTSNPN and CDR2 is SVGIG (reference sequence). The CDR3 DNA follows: TGTGCCTGGAGTGTACCCCAGGTGGGGACCCAGTACTTC. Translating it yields CAWSVPQVGTQYF.

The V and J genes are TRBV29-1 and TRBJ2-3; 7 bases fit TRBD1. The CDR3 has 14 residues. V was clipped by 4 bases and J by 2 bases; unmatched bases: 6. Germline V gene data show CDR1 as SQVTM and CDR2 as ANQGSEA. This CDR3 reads CSVGPGQPTDTQYF. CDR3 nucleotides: TGCAGCGTTGGGCCGGGACAGCCCACAGATACGCAGTATTTT.

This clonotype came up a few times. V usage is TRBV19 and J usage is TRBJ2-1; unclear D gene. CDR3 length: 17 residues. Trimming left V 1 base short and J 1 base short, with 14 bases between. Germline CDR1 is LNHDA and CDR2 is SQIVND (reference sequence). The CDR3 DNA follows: TGTGCCAGTAGTATAGGAAGAGGCCTCTTATCCTACAATGAGCAGTTCTTC. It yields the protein CASSIGRGLLSYNEQFF.

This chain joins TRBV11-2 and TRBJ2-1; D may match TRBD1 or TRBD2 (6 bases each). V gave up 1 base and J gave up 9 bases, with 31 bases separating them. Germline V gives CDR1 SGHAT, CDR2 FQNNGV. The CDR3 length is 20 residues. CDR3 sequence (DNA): TGTGCCAGCAGCTTAGTGACTGGTAGGCTGGGGGGCCAAGAGAGGGGTGAGCAGTTCTTC. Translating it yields CASSLVTGRLGGQERGEQFF.

DNA of the CDR3: TGTGCCACCAGCAGAGATTACCCCCGGGACAGGGGCCACGAGCAGTACTTC. This gives the protein CATSRDYPRDRGHEQYF. V gene TRBV15 combines with J gene TRBJ2-7; 10 nucleotides line up with TRBD1. V shed 0 bases, J shed 5 bases, and the junction held 10 bases outside the gene matches. The length of the CDR3 is 17 residues. Germline assignment: CDR1 LNHNV and CDR2 YYDKDF (reference sequence).

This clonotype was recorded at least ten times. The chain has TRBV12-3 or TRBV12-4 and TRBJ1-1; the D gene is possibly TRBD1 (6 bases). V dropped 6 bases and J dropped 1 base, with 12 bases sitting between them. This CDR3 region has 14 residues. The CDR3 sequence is CASRKPGQNTEAFF. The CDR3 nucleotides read TGTGCCAGCAGGAAGCCGGGACAGAACACTGAAGCTTTCTTT.

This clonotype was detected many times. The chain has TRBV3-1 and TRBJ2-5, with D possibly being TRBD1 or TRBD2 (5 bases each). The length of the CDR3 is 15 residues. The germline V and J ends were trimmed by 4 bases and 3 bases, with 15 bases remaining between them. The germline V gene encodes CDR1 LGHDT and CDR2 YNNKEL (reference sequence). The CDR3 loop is CASSRIDGGEETQYF. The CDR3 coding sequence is TGTGCCAGCAGCCGAATTGATGGGGGAGAAGAGACCCAGTACTTC.